The 21 T cell receptor beta chains listed next were all sequenced from one sample in a study of response to subunit inactivated influenza vaccine. Using its own MiXCR run on the RT-PCR reads, TCRdb lists one record per CDR3 protein. Here the sample spans 450,000 to 600,000 distinct CDR3 sequences, 6% to 9% being singletons. Specimen: PBMCs from blood, collected around 25 months after vaccination. The receptors shown here come from a man aged 50-75 years who received an inactivated influenza vaccine.

This clonotype showed up many times. This sequence joins TRBV6-5 and TRBJ2-5; 9 positions match TRBD2. The CDR3 runs to 17 residues. The V segment lost 0 bases and the J segment 1 base; nucleotides outside the gene matches: 6. Germline CDR1 and CDR2: MNHEY and SVGAGI. DNA for the CDR3: TGTGCCAGCAGTTACTCGATGGTAGCGGGGGTCCAAGAGACCCAGTACTTC. Translation: CASSYSMVAGVQETQYF.

This clonotype was seen more than once but under ten times. The rearrangement links TRBV20-1 to TRBJ1-2; maybe TRBD1 (5 bases). Deletions cut 2 bases from V and 2 bases from J, with 15 bases between. Germline values: CDR1 DFQATT, CDR2 SNEGSKA (reference sequence). This CDR3 spans 15 amino acids. CDR3 bases: TGCAGTGCTAGACTTCCGGGACGGACGAACTATGGCTACACCTTC. Its translation is CSARLPGRTNYGYTF.

This clonotype turned up a few times. The genes are TRBV3-1 and TRBJ2-5; 10 bases are a match to TRBD2. The junction had 12 bases not matched to a gene; V was cut back by 4 bases and J by 4 bases. Per germline, CDR1 LGHDT and CDR2 YNNKEL (reference sequence). The CDR3 totals 17 residues. Here the CDR3 reads CASSPGLARRWGETQYF. CDR3 nucleotide sequence: TGTGCCAGCAGCCCGGGACTAGCGAGGAGGTGGGGAGAGACCCAGTACTTC.

This clonotype has a handful of counts. The rearrangement joins TRBV11-2 to TRBJ1-3; no clear D. Per germline, CDR1 SGHAT and CDR2 FQNNGV. V lost 5 bases, J lost 0 bases, and 14 bases lay in between. The CDR3 sequence is 16 residues long. This chain's CDR3 is CASSLVRAVSGNTIYF. CDR3 DNA: TGTGCCAGCAGCCTGGTGAGGGCCGTCTCTGGAAACACCATATATTTT.

This clonotype was observed a few times. The J gene is TRBJ1-3, the V gene TRBV3-1; a possible D gene is TRBD1 (5 bases). Germline CDR1 is LGHDT and CDR2 is YNNKEL (reference sequence). The V end lost 0 bases, the J end lost 2 bases, and 11 bases lay between the germline ends. The CDR3 contains 16 residues. The DNA of the CDR3 is TGTGCCAGCAGCCAAGATCTGGGAGGGGCTGGAAACACCATATATTTT. It is translated as CASSQDLGGAGNTIYF.

This clonotype was observed a few times. The gene calls are TRBV20-1 and TRBJ1-3; 8 nucleotides align to TRBD1. From germline, CDR1 is DFQATT and CDR2 SNEGSKA (reference sequence). After removal of 5 bases from V and 4 bases from J, the junction contained 7 bases not matched to a gene. The CDR3 is 14 amino acids. CDR3 loop: CSALWTGKGNTIYF. CDR3 nucleotides: TGCAGTGCTCTTTGGACAGGGAAAGGAAACACCATATATTTT.

This clonotype was found a few times. The chain uses TRBV24-1 and TRBJ2-1; D perhaps matches TRBD2 (6 bases). In germline, CDR1 is KGHDR, CDR2 SFDVKD. The CDR3 consists of 13 residues. Trimming cost V 9 bases and J 2 bases, with 10 bases left between them. This CDR3 reads CATAGGAYNEQFF. The CDR3 bases are TGTGCCACCGCCGGCGGGGCCTACAATGAGCAGTTCTTC.

The rearrangement uses TRBV4-3 and TRBJ2-2; 9 bases line up with TRBD2. Per germline, CDR1 LGHNA and CDR2 YSLEER. V was pared by 0 bases and J by 5 bases, with 7 bases of the junction left unmatched. The CDR3 sequence is 17 residues long. CDR3 loop: CASSQDLWAGGTGELFF. The CDR3 DNA is TGCGCCAGCAGCCAAGATCTCTGGGCGGGGGGGACCGGGGAGCTGTTTTTT.

This clonotype was observed at least ten times. The V gene is TRBV19, the J gene TRBJ1-1, with 7 bases lining up with TRBD1. The CDR3 runs 13 residues. The J segment lost 5 bases and the V segment lost 3 bases, leaving 3 bases of the junction unmatched. Germline CDR1 LNHDA, CDR2 SQIVND (reference sequence). The CDR3 loop reads CASSIDRETEAFF. In DNA form, the CDR3 reads TGTGCCAGTAGTATTGACAGGGAAACTGAAGCTTTCTTT.

CDR3 amino acids: CASSSRTGWRSYEQYF. CDR3 sequence (DNA): TGTGCCAGCAGTTCAAGGACAGGTTGGCGCTCCTACGAGCAGTACTTC. The chain couples TRBV6-2 or TRBV6-3 to TRBJ2-7, with 7 positions matching TRBD1. CDR3 size: 16 residues. The J segment lost 0 bases and the V segment lost 4 bases, leaving 9 bases of the junction unmatched. CDR1 and CDR2 (germline): MNHEY, SVGEGT.

This clonotype was counted a few times. J is TRBJ2-5 and V is TRBV2; no reliable D call. CDR1 and CDR2 from the germline V gene are SNHLY and FYNNEI. Trimming cost V 5 bases and J 4 bases, with 2 bases left between them. The CDR3 has 10 amino acids. As DNA, the CDR3 is TGTGCCAGCAGTATAGAGACCCAGTACTTC. This sequence encodes CASSIETQYF.

The chain carries TRBV25-1 and TRBJ2-5, with D possibly being TRBD2 (5 bases). This CDR3 is built from 14 residues. The germline V gene has CDR1 MGHDK and CDR2 SYGVNS. V dropped 1 base and J dropped 5 bases, with 11 bases sitting between them. Here the CDR3 reads CASSEWVSVETQYF. DNA for the CDR3: TGTGCCAGCAGTGAATGGGTTAGCGTGGAGACCCAGTACTTC.

This clonotype was counted a few times. The chain joins TRBV4-3 to TRBJ2-3; 10 bases fit TRBD2. The CDR3 is 17 amino acids. In germline, CDR1 is LGHNA, CDR2 YSLEER. J lost 5 bases, V lost 2 bases, and 10 bases had no gene match. The CDR3 DNA is TGCGCCAGCAGCCAACAGCCAGCGGGGGGGTCTGGAGATACGCAGTATTTT. Translated: CASSQQPAGGSGDTQYF.

The rearrangement joins TRBV19 to TRBJ2-1, with TRBD1 identical over 9 bases. J was trimmed by 5 bases and V by 7 bases; bases with no gene match: 6. From germline, CDR1 is LNHDA and CDR2 SQIVND (reference sequence). The CDR3 runs 14 residues. CDR3 sequence: CASNRGLLDNEQFF. CDR3 nucleotides: TGTGCCAGTAACAGGGGGCTCTTGGACAATGAGCAGTTCTTC. The variable domain in full, with the rest retrieved from reference TRBV19 and TRBJ2-1, is DGGITQSPKYLFRKEGQNVTLSCEQNLNHDAMYWYRQDPGQGLRLIYYSQIVNDFQKGDIAEGYSVSREKKESFPLTVTSAQKNPTAFYLCASNRGLLDNEQFFGPGTRLTVL.

This clonotype has just a few counts. V usage is TRBV30 and J usage is TRBJ2-5; no clear D. The V and J ends lost 5 bases and 5 bases respectively, with 9 bases between them. CDR1 is GTSNPN, CDR2 SVGIG, per germline (reference sequence). The CDR3 totals 11 residues. DNA of the CDR3: TGTGCCTGGGGGGTTGGCGAGACCCAGTACTTC. This gives the protein CAWGVGETQYF.

The rearrangement links TRBV29-1 to TRBJ2-2; 7 bases are shared with TRBD1. Germline V gene lookup returns CDR1 SQVTM and CDR2 ANQGSEA. The CDR3 has 13 residues. Trimming at V came to 6 bases and at J to 3 bases, leaving 4 bases not matched to a gene. CDR3 nucleotides: TGCAGCGTCTACAGGGGTGACACCGGGGAGCTGTTTTTT. It is translated as CSVYRGDTGELFF.

In the case of this clonotype: The junction does not match germline at one end; this may be a read error. The chain is built from TRBV5-4 and TRBJ2-7; D may match TRBD1 or TRBD2 (6 bases each). The CDR3 runs 13 residues. Germline loops: CDR1 SGHNT, CDR2 YYREEE (reference sequence). The CDR3 reads CASGFQGRGEQYF. The DNA of the CDR3 is TGTGCCAGCGGCTTCCAGGGGCGGGGCGAGCAGTACTTC. The whole variable domain, filled in from reference TRBV5-4 and TRBJ2-7, reads ETGVTQSPTHLIKTRGQQVTLRCSSQSGHNTVSWYQQALGQGPQFIFQYYREEENGRGNFPPRFSGLQFPNYSSELNVNALELDDSALYLCASGFQGRGEQYFGPGTRLTVT.

This clonotype was seen once. J is TRBJ2-1 and V is TRBV7-9, with 9 bases fitting TRBD1. The V gene end was trimmed by 6 bases and the J gene end by 8 bases; junction bases not matched to a gene: 11. Germline V gene sequence: CDR1 SEHNR, CDR2 FQNEAQ (reference sequence). The CDR3 runs 15 residues. The CDR3 region is CASRGPGQGGHEQFF. CDR3 nucleotides: TGTGCCAGCAGGGGACCGGGACAGGGTGGGCATGAGCAGTTCTTC.

A few counts support this clonotype. The V gene is TRBV5-1, the J gene TRBJ2-1, with 13 bases identical to TRBD2. V trimming: 0 bases; J trimming: 6 bases; junction bases outside the gene matches: 6. CDR1 is SGHRS and CDR2 is YFSETQ in the germline V gene. The CDR3 is made up of 17 amino acids. The CDR3 here is CASSLGPGTSGANEQFF. Here the CDR3 DNA reads TGCGCCAGCAGCTTGGGTCCCGGGACTAGCGGGGCCAATGAGCAGTTCTTC.

This clonotype has a count of ten or more. A junction end diverges from the germline sequence, so it may reflect a read error. The chain recombines TRBV12-3 or TRBV12-4 with TRBJ2-7; D not certain. CDR3 length: 13 residues. For the CDR3, the DNA is TGTGCCAGCAGCTTAGGCCAGAACTACGAGCAGTACTTC. Translated: CASSLGQNYEQYF.

This clonotype was detected many times. This chain links TRBV6-2 or TRBV6-3 with TRBJ2-4; 7 bases align to TRBD1. The CDR3 spans 15 residues. V lost 4 bases and J lost 1; bases outside the gene matches: 4. In germline, CDR1 is MNHEY, CDR2 SVGEGT. The CDR3 coding sequence is TGTGCCAGCAGTTTAGGGGGCGCCGCCAAAAACATTCAGTACTTC. It specifies CASSLGGAAKNIQYF.